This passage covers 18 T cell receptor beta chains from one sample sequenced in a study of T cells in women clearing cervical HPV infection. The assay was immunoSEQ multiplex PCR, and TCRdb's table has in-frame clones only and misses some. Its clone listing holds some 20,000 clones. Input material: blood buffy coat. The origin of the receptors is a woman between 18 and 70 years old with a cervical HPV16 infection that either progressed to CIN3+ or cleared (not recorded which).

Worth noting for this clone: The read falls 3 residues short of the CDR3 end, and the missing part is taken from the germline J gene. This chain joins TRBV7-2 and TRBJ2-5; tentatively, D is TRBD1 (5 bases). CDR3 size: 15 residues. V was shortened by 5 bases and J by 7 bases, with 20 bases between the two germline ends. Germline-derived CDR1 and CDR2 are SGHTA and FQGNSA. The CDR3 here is CASSQQVPTSGTQYF. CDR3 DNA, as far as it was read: TGTGCCAGCAGCCAACAGGTTCCAACATCGGGGACC. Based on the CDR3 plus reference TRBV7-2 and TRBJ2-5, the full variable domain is GAGVSQSPSNKVTEKGKDVELRCDPISGHTALYWYRQSLGQGLEFLIYFQGNSAPDKSGLPSDRFSAERTGGSVSTLTIQRTQQEDSAVYLCASSQQVPTSGTQYFGPGTRLLVL.

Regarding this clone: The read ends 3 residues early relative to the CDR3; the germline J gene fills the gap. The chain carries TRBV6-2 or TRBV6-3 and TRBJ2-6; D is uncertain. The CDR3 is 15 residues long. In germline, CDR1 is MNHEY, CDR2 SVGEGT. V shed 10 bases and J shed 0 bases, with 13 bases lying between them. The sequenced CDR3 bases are TGTGCCACCCTTTGGGCAAGCTCTGGGGCCAACGTC. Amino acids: CATLWASSGANV. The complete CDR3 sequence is CATLWASSGANVLTF.

The CDR3 here is CASSLAGGDTGELFF. CDR3 DNA, as far as it was read: TGCGCCAGCAGCTTGGCTGGGGGGGACACCGGGGAG. This chain uses TRBV5-1 with TRBJ2-2; 7 bases are a match to TRBD2. The read halts 3 residues ahead of the CDR3 end, with the missing end drawn from the germline J gene. In germline, CDR1 is SGHRS, CDR2 YFSETQ. V dropped 0 bases and J dropped 3; count of bases not matched to a gene: 2. This CDR3 is built from 15 residues.

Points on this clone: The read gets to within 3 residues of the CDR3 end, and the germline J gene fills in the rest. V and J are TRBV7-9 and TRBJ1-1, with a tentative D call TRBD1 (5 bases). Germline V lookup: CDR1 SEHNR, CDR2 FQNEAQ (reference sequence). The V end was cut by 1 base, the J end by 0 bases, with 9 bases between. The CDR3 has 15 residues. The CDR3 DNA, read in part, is TGTGCCAGCAGCTTAGACGGGGGGGTGAACACTGAA. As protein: CASSLDGGVNTE. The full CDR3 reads CASSLDGGVNTEAFF.

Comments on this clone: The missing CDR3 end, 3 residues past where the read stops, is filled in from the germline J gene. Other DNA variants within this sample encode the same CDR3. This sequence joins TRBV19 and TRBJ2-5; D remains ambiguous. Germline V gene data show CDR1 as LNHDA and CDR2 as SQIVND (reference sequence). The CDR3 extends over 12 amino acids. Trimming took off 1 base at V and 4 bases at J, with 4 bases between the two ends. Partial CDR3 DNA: TGTGCCAGTAGTATAGGAGGAGAGACC. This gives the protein CASSIGGET. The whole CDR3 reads CASSIGGETQYF. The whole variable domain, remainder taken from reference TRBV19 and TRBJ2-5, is DGGITQSPKYLFRKEGQNVTLSCEQNLNHDAMYWYRQDPGQGLRLIYYSQIVNDFQKGDIAEGYSVSREKKESFPLTVTSAQKNPTAFYLCASSIGGETQYFGPGTRLLVL.

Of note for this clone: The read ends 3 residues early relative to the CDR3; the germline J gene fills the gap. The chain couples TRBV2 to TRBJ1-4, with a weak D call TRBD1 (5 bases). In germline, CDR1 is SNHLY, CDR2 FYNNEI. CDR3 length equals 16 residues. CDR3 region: CASSQGRSSGANVLFF. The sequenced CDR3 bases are TGTGCCAGCAGCCAAGGCCGTAGCTCTGGGGCCAACGTA.

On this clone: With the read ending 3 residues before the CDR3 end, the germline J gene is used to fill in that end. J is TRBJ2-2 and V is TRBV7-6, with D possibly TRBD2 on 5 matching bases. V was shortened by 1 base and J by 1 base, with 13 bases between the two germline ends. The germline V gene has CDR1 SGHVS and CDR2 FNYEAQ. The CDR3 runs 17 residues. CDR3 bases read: TGTGCCAGCAGCTTAGGATCCGCCAGCGGGAACACCGGGGAG. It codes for CASSLGSASGNTGE. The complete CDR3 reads CASSLGSASGNTGELFF.

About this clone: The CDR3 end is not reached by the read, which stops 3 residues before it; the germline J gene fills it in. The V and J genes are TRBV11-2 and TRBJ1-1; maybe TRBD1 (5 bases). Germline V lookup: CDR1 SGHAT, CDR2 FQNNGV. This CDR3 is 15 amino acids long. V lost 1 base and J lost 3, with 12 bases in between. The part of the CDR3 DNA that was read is TGTGCCAGCAGCTTAGGATCAGGGAGGGACACTGAA. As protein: CASSLGSGRDTE. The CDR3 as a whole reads CASSLGSGRDTEAFF. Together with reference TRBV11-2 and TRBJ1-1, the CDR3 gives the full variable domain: EAGVAQSPRYKIIEKRQSVAFWCNPISGHATLYWYQQILGQGPKLLIQFQNNGVVDDSQLPKDRFSAERLKGVDSTLKIQPAKLEDSAVYLCASSLGSGRDTEAFFGQGTRLTVV.

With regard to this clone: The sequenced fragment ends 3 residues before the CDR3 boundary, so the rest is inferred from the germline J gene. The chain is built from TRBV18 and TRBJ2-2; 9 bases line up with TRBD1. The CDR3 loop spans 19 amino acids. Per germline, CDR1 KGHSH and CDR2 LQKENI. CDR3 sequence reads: CASSPNPQGAVSGANVLFF. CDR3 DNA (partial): TGTGCCAGCTCACCTAACCCACAGGGGGCGGTCTCTGGGGCCAACGTG.

The CDR3 reads CSVEDRGHNEQFF. The covered CDR3 bases are TGCAGCGTTGAGGACAGGGGCCACAATGAG. The rearrangement uses TRBV29-1 and TRBJ2-1; 9 nucleotides line up with TRBD1. The sequence runs out 3 residues before the end of the CDR3; the remainder is reconstructed from the germline J gene. CDR3 length: 13 residues. Germline CDR1 SQVTM, CDR2 ANQGSEA. V lost 3 bases to trimming and J lost 5 bases; unmatched junction nucleotides: 2.

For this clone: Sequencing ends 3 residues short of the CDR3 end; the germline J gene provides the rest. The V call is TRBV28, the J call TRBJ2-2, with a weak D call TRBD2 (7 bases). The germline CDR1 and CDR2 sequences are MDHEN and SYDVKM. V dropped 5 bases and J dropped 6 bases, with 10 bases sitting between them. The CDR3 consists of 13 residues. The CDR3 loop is CASSPGGPGELFF. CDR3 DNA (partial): TGTGCCAGCAGTCCGGGGGGCCCCGGGGAG.

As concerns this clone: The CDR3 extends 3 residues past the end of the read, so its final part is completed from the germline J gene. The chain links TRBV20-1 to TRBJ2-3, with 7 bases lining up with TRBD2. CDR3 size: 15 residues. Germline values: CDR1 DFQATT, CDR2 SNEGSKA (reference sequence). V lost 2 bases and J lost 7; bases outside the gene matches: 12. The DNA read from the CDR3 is TGCAGTGCTAGACTGGCGGGAGTAGGTAGACATACG. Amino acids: CSARLAGVGRHT. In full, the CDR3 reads CSARLAGVGRHTQYF.

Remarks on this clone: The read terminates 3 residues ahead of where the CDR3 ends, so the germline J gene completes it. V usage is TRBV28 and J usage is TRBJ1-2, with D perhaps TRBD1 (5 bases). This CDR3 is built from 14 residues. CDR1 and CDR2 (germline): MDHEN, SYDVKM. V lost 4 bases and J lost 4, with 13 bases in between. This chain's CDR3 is CASSSPGGGYGYTF. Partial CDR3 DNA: TGTGCCAGCAGTTCCCCGGGGGGTGGCTATGGC.

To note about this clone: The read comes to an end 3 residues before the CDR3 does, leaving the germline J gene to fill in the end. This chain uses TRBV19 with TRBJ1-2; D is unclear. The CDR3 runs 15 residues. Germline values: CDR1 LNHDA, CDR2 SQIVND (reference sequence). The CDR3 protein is CASSISVAPTYDYTF. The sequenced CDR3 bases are TGTGCCAGTAGTATCAGCGTGGCACCGACCTACGAC.

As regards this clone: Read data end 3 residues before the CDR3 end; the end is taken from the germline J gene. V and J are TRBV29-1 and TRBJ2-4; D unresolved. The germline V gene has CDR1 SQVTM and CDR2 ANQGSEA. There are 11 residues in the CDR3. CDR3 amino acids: CSVSANYGQYF. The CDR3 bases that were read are TGCAGCGTATCAGCAAACTATGGT.

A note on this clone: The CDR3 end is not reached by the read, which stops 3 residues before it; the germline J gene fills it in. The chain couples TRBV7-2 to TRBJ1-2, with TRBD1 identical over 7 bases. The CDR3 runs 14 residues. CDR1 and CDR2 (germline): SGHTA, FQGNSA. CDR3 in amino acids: CAIVLSGTAYDYTF. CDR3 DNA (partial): TGTGCCATCGTTCTTTCCGGGACAGCCTACGAC.

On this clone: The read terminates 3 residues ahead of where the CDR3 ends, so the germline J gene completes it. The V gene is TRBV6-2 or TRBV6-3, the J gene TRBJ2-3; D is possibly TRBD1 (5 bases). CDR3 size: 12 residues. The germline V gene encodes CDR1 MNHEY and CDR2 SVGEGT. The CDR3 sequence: CASNKGDQPQYF. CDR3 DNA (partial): TGTGCCAGCAACAAAGGGGATCAGCCG.

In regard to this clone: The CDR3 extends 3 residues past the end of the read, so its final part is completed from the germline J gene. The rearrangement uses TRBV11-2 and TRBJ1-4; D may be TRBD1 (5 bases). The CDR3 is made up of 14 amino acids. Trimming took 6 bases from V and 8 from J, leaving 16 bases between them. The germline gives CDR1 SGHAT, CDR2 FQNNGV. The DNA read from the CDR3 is TGTGCCAGCAGTCAAGGGGAATTGGGGGAAAAA. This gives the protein CASSQGELGEK. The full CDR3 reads CASSQGELGEKLFF.